This T cell receptor beta chain was captured by sequencing in a study of OX40 agonist ivuxolimab in advanced cancers. Study-wide context: Ivuxolimab is an agonistic anti-OX40 (CD134) antibody, and patients were treated with it.

Findings and limits, study-wide: In general, CD8+ T cells held more expanded clones than CD4+ did, on average. Patients with a partial response at 0.1-3.0 mg/kg had among the lowest clonal expansion. The authors also found low normalized T-cell clonal expansion in some nonresponders.

Trimming stripped 0 bases from V and 2 bases from J, with 11 bases between. The CDR3 is made up of 15 amino acids. Germline CDR1 PRHDT, CDR2 FYEKMQ (reference sequence). Generated by immunoSEQ multiplex PCR, the TCRdb table keeps only in-frame clones and is missing some. Among about 26,000 clones listed, roughly 90% were seen once. Turning to this clone: Antigen specificity is unknown.

The input for sequencing was CD4+ or CD8+ T cells sorted from blood, taken in a trial of the OX40 agonist ivuxolimab. The origin of this receptor is an adult with an advanced solid tumor such as melanoma, head and neck, liver or kidney cancer. The rearrangement links TRBV13 to TRBJ2-7; maybe TRBD1 (6 bases). CDR3 in DNA: TGTGCCAGCAGCTTAGGCGGGACACCGACCTACGAGCAGTACTTC. This encodes CASSLGGTPTYEQYF.